The 17 T cell receptor beta chains below were found in one sample sequenced in a study of control samples from healthy donors and cancer patients. Measured with immunoSEQ multiplex PCR; TCRdb has only the in-frame clones, and not every one. The repertoire consists of about 140,000 clones, with about nine tenths occurring once and the leading ten covering around 10%. Sequencing was performed on blood. Receptors originate from a woman under 40 in good health.

The V gene is TRBV3-1 (or the pseudogene TRBV3-2), the J gene TRBJ1-4, with a weak D call TRBD1 (6 bases). The V gene's germline CDR1 is LGHDT and CDR2 YNNKEL (reference sequence). This CDR3 comprises 14 residues. V was pared by 8 bases and J by 7 bases, with 17 bases between. In nucleotides, the CDR3 is TGTGCCAGCGGCAACGGGGGCGTCGGTGAAAAACTGTTTTTT. As protein: CASGNGGVGEKLFF.

The chain employs TRBV29-1 and TRBJ1-2, with D tentatively TRBD1 (6 bases). Trimming cost V 4 bases and J 5 bases, with 11 bases left between them. CDR1 is SQVTM and CDR2 is ANQGSEA in the germline V gene. This CDR3 is 12 amino acids long. DNA of the CDR3: TGCAGCGTTGGCAGGGGAGGGTATGGCTACACCTTC. Protein: CSVGRGGYGYTF.

The J gene is TRBJ2-5, the V gene TRBV7-2; D not certain. Trimming removed 2 bases from V and 4 bases from J, with 8 bases in between. The germline CDR1 and CDR2 sequences are SGHTA and FQGNSA. This CDR3 has 13 amino acids. The CDR3 nucleotides read TGTGCCAGCAGCTTACGGGTAGGAGAGACCCAGTACTTC. It translates to CASSLRVGETQYF.

This clone has just a few counts. The genes are TRBV7-9 and TRBJ1-2; a weak D match, TRBD1 (5 bases). The CDR3 length is 16 residues. CDR1 is SEHNR and CDR2 is FQNEAQ in the germline V gene (reference sequence). The V and J ends lost 5 bases and 3 bases respectively, with 19 bases between them. The CDR3 nucleotides are TGTGCCAGCAGCCCCCGGGACTCCTTAACGCACTATGGCTACACCTTC. It translates to CASSPRDSLTHYGYTF.

The V call is TRBV10-3, the J call TRBJ2-2; D is unclear. The V end was cut by 0 bases, the J end by 5 bases, with 4 bases between. Looked up from germline, CDR1 is ENHRY and CDR2 is SYGVKD. This CDR3 region has 13 residues. CDR3 in DNA: TGTGCCATCAGTGAGTCCAGGACCGGGGAGCTGTTTTTT. Translation gives CAISESRTGELFF.

This clone was seen just once. The CDR3 nucleotides read TGTGCCAGCAGCTTAGCGGGACTTTCCAATGAGCAGTTCTTC. Its translation is CASSLAGLSNEQFF. This chain uses TRBV11-2 with TRBJ2-1; D is possibly TRBD2 (6 bases). The CDR3 is made up of 14 amino acids. V was shortened by 1 base and J by 6 bases, with 10 bases between the two germline ends. In germline, CDR1 is SGHAT, CDR2 FQNNGV.

The count of this clone is one. V gene TRBV19 combines with J gene TRBJ1-2, with a weak D call TRBD1 (5 bases). V was trimmed by 4 bases and J by 0 bases, leaving 9 bases between them. The CDR3 runs 14 residues. Germline CDR1 LNHDA, CDR2 SQIVND (reference sequence). CDR3 in DNA: TGTGCCAGTAGTAGGGCGGGGCCTAACTATGGCTACACCTTC. Residues: CASSRAGPNYGYTF.

The chain recombines TRBV2 with TRBJ2-1; D is possibly TRBD1 (6 bases). The CDR3 has 13 amino acids. V was pared by 7 bases and J by 8 bases, with 15 bases between. In germline, CDR1 is SNHLY, CDR2 FYNNEI. The chain's CDR3 is CASTTDSRDEQFF. DNA of the CDR3: TGTGCCAGCACTACGGACAGCAGGGATGAGCAGTTCTTC.

The chain is built from TRBV2 and TRBJ1-5, with D tentatively TRBD1 (5 bases). Germline V lookup: CDR1 SNHLY, CDR2 FYNNEI. Trimming took off 4 bases at V and 5 bases at J, with 15 bases between the two ends. The CDR3 loop spans 15 amino acids. CDR3 residues: CASSGGPRGDQPQHF. The CDR3 nucleotides are TGTGCCAGCAGTGGGGGTCCTCGGGGGGATCAGCCCCAGCATTTT.

The V gene is TRBV19, the J gene TRBJ2-1; 8 bases agree with TRBD2. The CDR3 covers 15 residues. The V segment lost 5 bases and the J segment 6 bases; nucleotides outside the gene matches: 9. In germline, CDR1 is LNHDA, CDR2 SQIVND (reference sequence). The CDR3: CASSPPGLGANEQFF. CDR3 sequence (DNA): TGTGCCAGTAGTCCCCCGGGACTAGGGGCCAATGAGCAGTTCTTC.

The genes are TRBV28 and TRBJ2-1; TRBD2 matches 7 bases. Germline lookup yields CDR1 MDHEN and CDR2 SYDVKM. The CDR3 length is 15 residues. V lost 5 bases, J lost 0 bases, and 4 bases stayed unmatched. The CDR3 sequence: CASSPSGSSYNEQFF. The CDR3 bases are TGTGCCAGCAGTCCTAGCGGAAGCTCCTACAATGAGCAGTTCTTC.

This sequence joins TRBV7-2 and TRBJ2-7, with 11 bases aligning to TRBD2. CDR1 is SGHTA, CDR2 FQGNSA, per germline. This CDR3 has 16 amino acids. The ends lost 4 bases at V and 3 bases at J; junction bases unmatched: 8. CDR3 protein: CASSSIAGGPYYEQYF. The CDR3 DNA reads TGTGCCAGCAGCTCGATAGCGGGAGGGCCCTACTACGAGCAGTACTTC.

The rearrangement uses TRBV24-1 and TRBJ2-3, with 10 bases fitting TRBD1. The CDR3 runs 15 residues. Germline V gene lookup returns CDR1 KGHDR and CDR2 SFDVKD. V trimming: 5 bases; J trimming: 5 bases; junction bases outside the gene matches: 6. CDR3 sequence reads: CATSAPRDRGDTQYF. The CDR3 region has the DNA TGTGCCACCAGTGCCCCCCGGGACAGGGGAGATACGCAGTATTTT.

The sample holds one count of this clone. The chain carries TRBV7-8 and TRBJ1-5, with D uncertain. This CDR3 has 16 amino acids. The V end was cut by 4 bases, the J end by 3 bases, with 16 bases between. The germline gives CDR1 SGHVS, CDR2 FQNEAQ. CDR3 nucleotide sequence: TGTGCCAGCAGCTCCACTCCCGACATATCCAATCAGCCCCAGCATTTT. Translated, it gives CASSSTPDISNQPQHF. Filled out from reference TRBV7-8 and TRBJ1-5, the complete variable domain reads GAGVSQSPRYKVAKRGQDVALRCDPISGHVSLFWYQQALGQGPEFLTYFQNEAQLDKSGLPSDRFFAERPEGSVSTLKIQRTQQEDSAVYLCASSSTPDISNQPQHFGDGTRLSIL.

This chain links TRBV6-1 with TRBJ2-7; 9 bases are a match to TRBD1. Germline CDR1 is MNHNS and CDR2 is SASEGT. V was clipped by 3 bases and J by 0 bases; unmatched bases: 6. The CDR3 consists of 16 residues. CDR3 nucleotide sequence: TGTGCCAGCAGTGAGGTACCGGGACAGGGCTCCTACGAGCAGTACTTC. Translation: CASSEVPGQGSYEQYF.

The rearrangement joins TRBV11-1 to TRBJ2-5; D gene uncertain. The CDR3 runs to 11 residues. With 1 base removed from V and 5 bases from J, the gap between germline ends came to 2 bases. CDR1 and CDR2 (germline): SGHAT, FQDESV (reference sequence). Here the CDR3 DNA reads TGTGCCAGCAGCTTAGGGGAGACCCAGTACTTC. This codes for CASSLGETQYF.

V is TRBV7-3 and J is TRBJ1-1; possibly TRBD1 for D (5 bases). The CDR3 runs to 13 residues. V lost 0 bases and J 4 bases, leaving 6 bases between the germline ends. CDR1 is SGHTA and CDR2 is FQGTGA in the germline V gene. CDR3 residues: CASSLTTVTEAFF. The CDR3 region has the DNA TGTGCCAGCAGCTTAACGACAGTCACTGAAGCTTTCTTT.